Presented here are 7 T cell receptor beta chains from one specimen sequenced in a study of control samples from healthy donors and cancer patients. The assay was immunoSEQ multiplex PCR, and TCRdb's table has in-frame clones only and misses some. The table shows roughly 73,000 clones, with 75% to 90% occurring only once. Source material: blood. The receptors derive from a man in his fifties or sixties in good health.

The chain has TRBV30 and TRBJ2-1; tentatively, D is TRBD2 (6 bases). Germline V gene lookup returns CDR1 GTSNPN and CDR2 SVGIG (reference sequence). Trimming pared 3 bases from V and 7 bases from J, leaving 16 bases between. CDR3 length: 14 amino acids. CDR3 sequence reads: CAWSYSGAQNEQFF. CDR3 in DNA: TGTGCCTGGAGCTATAGCGGCGCTCAAAATGAGCAGTTCTTC.

The chain uses TRBV7-9 and TRBJ2-7, with TRBD1 as a possible D gene (6 bases). Germline V lookup: CDR1 SEHNR, CDR2 FQNEAQ (reference sequence). The V gene lost 5 bases and the J gene lost 2 bases, with 13 bases spanning the gap. The CDR3 runs to 14 residues. The CDR3 region is CASSGHREPYEQYF. The CDR3 DNA follows: TGTGCCAGCAGCGGCCACAGGGAGCCCTACGAGCAGTACTTC. The variable domain in full, with the rest retrieved from reference TRBV7-9 and TRBJ2-7, is DTGVSQNPRHKITKRGQNVTFRCDPISEHNRLYWYRQTLGQGPEFLTYFQNEAQLEKSRLLSDRFSAERPKGSFSTLEIQRTEQGDSAMYLCASSGHREPYEQYFGPGTRLTVT.

V gene TRBV27 combines with J gene TRBJ1-2; D call uncertain. Germline V lookup: CDR1 MNHEY, CDR2 SMNVEV (reference sequence). This CDR3 spans 13 amino acids. V was shortened by 3 bases and J by 6 bases, with 11 bases between the two germline ends. As DNA, the CDR3 is TGTGCCAGCAGTTTTAGGACGGAGAATGGCTACACCTTC. This encodes CASSFRTENGYTF.

The chain uses TRBV7-2 and TRBJ2-1, with 10 nucleotides matching TRBD2. V lost 3 bases and J lost 4; bases outside the gene matches: 6. The CDR3 contains 16 residues. CDR1 is SGHTA and CDR2 is FQGNSA in the germline V gene. The CDR3 region has the DNA TGTGCCAGCAGCTTTACCGGGACTAGCGCATACAATGAGCAGTTCTTC. Encoded protein: CASSFTGTSAYNEQFF.

This clone came up once. This chain joins TRBV6-2 or TRBV6-3 and TRBJ1-5, with D uncertain. V gave up 4 bases and J gave up 8 bases, with 18 bases separating them. The CDR3 extends over 15 amino acids. Per germline, CDR1 MNHEY and CDR2 SVGEGT. The DNA for the CDR3 is TGTGCCAGCAGTTTAACGACACCAAAAGGTGAGCCCCAGCATTTT. This gives the protein CASSLTTPKGEPQHF.

The CDR3 DNA reads as TGTGCCAGCAGCCAAGTTTTGCCAACAGGAGGGGAAGAGACCCAGTACTTC. Residues: CASSQVLPTGGEETQYF. The rearrangement uses TRBV4-2 and TRBJ2-5; D is possibly TRBD2 (6 bases). Germline V gene data show CDR1 as LGHNA and CDR2 as YNFKEQ. V was cut by 1 base and J by 3 bases, with 18 bases left in between. CDR3 length: 17 amino acids.

The genes are TRBV24-1 and TRBJ2-5; 10 positions match TRBD1. J gave up 6 bases and V 3 bases, and 6 bases lay outside the gene matches. The CDR3 covers 15 residues. The germline CDR1 and CDR2 sequences are KGHDR and SFDVKD. The DNA for the CDR3 is TGTGCCACCAGTGATGGGACAGGGGTTTTGCAGACCCAGTACTTC. This translates into CATSDGTGVLQTQYF.